The entry below describes one T cell receptor beta chain. The repertoire was sequenced with immunoSEQ multiplex PCR; TCRdb's copy has only in-frame clones and lacks some. The sample shows tens of thousands of clones, roughly 50% of them seen only once. This sample is drawn from a study of cytotoxic CD8 clonotypes in ibrutinib-treated CLL. For the study at large: With a range of 6 to 36, the median treatment time before response samples were taken was approximately 12 months.

With 6 bases clipped from V and 0 bases from J, the junction kept 7 bases outside the gene matches. The germline V gene encodes CDR1 LGHNA and CDR2 YNFKEQ. This CDR3 is built from 18 residues. The clonotype was recovered from a human donor with chronic lymphocytic leukemia. Sequencing was performed on PBMCs, taken after 24 months of ibrutinib treatment. The chain employs TRBV4-2 and TRBJ2-4; the match to TRBD2 covers 14 bases. This CDR3 reads CASSRGLAGAGAKNIQYF. The CDR3 bases are TGTGCCAGCAGTCGGGGACTAGCGGGGGCTGGAGCCAAAAACATTCAGTACTTC.